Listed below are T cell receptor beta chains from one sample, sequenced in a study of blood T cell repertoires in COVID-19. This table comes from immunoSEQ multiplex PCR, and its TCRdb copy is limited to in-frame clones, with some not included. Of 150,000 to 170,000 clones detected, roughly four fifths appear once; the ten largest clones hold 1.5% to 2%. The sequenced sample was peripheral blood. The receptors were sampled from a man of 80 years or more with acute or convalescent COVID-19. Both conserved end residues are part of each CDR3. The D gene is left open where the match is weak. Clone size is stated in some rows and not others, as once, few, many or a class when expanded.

CDR3 protein: CASSVEGAGETQYF; CDR3 DNA: TGCGCCAGCAGTGTCGAGGGGGCGGGAGAGACCCAGTACTTC; D gene: TRBD1; J gene: TRBJ2-5; V gene: TRBV5-1; clone size: once
CDR3 protein: CASSEAASYNEQFF; CDR3 DNA: TGTGCCAGCAGTGAAGCGGCTTCCTACAATGAGCAGTTCTTC; D gene: -; J gene: TRBJ2-1; V gene: TRBV5-4; clone size: -
CDR3 protein: CASSYSGKGGQEQYF; CDR3 DNA: TGTGCCAGCAGTTACTCTGGAAAAGGCGGGCAAGAGCAGTACTTC; D gene: -; J gene: TRBJ2-7; V gene: TRBV6-2/TRBV6-3; clone size: -
CDR3 protein: CAIQGAGTDTQYF; CDR3 DNA: TGTGCCATCCAGGGGGCCGGCACAGATACGCAGTATTTT; D gene: TRBD1; J gene: TRBJ2-3; V gene: TRBV10-3; clone size: few
CDR3 protein: CAWSPGAGNTIYF; CDR3 DNA: TGTGCCTGGAGTCCGGGGGCTGGAAACACCATATATTTT; D gene: -; J gene: TRBJ1-3; V gene: TRBV30; clone size: once
CDR3 protein: CASSLVSFQETQYF; CDR3 DNA: TGTGCCAGCAGTTTAGTTTCGTTCCAAGAGACCCAGTACTTC; D gene: -; J gene: TRBJ2-5; V gene: TRBV28; clone size: -
CDR3 protein: CASSESGVRNTEAFF; CDR3 DNA: TGCGCCAGCAGTGAAAGCGGGGTGAGGAACACTGAAGCTTTCTTT; D gene: -; J gene: TRBJ1-1; V gene: TRBV10-1; clone size: -
CDR3 protein: CASRAGAGGFPSNQPQHF; CDR3 DNA: TGCGCCAGTCGGGCAGGGGCAGGGGGCTTCCCGAGCAATCAGCCCCAGCATTTT; D gene: TRBD1; J gene: TRBJ1-5; V gene: TRBV23-1; clone size: medium-sized
CDR3 protein: CASSFRGGVADTQYF; CDR3 DNA: TGTGCCAGCAGCTTCCGCGGGGGGGTTGCAGATACGCAGTATTTT; D gene: TRBD2; J gene: TRBJ2-3; V gene: TRBV7-2; clone size: -
CDR3 protein: CATSITGQGASPTF; CDR3 DNA: TGTGCCACCAGCATAACGGGACAGGGGGCGAGTCCCACCTTC; D gene: TRBD1; J gene: TRBJ1-2; V gene: TRBV15; clone size: -